This T cell receptor (beta chain) was observed in a study of T cells after posttransplantation cyclophosphamide. Trimming removed 1 base at V and 9 bases at J, with 16 bases between. The CDR3 is made up of 14 amino acids. Germline CDR1 MNHNS, CDR2 SASEGT. The table came from immunoSEQ multiplex PCR; TCRdb's copy has only in-frame clones and leaves some out. Recorded here are about 34,000 clones, none singletons. Ten or more counts support this clone. The sample comprised PBMCs. The chain employs TRBV6-1 and TRBJ2-7, with D perhaps matching TRBD2 (6 bases). This sequence was found in a woman between 50 and 59 years old in good health and a related stem cell transplant donor. This CDR3 reads CASSEGGDRTGQYF. The CDR3 region has the DNA TGTGCCAGCAGTGAAGGGGGGGACCGCACAGGGCAGTACTTC.